This TCR beta chain was recorded in a study of CD8+CD57+ T cells in acquired aplastic anemia. The study, taken as a whole, reports: Any difference that existed in CD8+ Simpson's diversity between patients and controls was not significant.

This CDR3 has 18 amino acids. Trimming took 5 bases from V and 4 from J, leaving 24 bases between them. Germline V gene data show CDR1 as SGHVS and CDR2 as FQNEAQ. Genomic DNA, the template, was used for profiling of the TCR beta VDJ and CDR3. TCRdb fed the reads into MiXCR, producing one record per CDR3 protein. The sample shows around 200,000 distinct CDR3 sequences, under 55% of them seen only once. This clonotype was recorded at least ten times. What it recognizes is unknown. Only patients with CD8+CD57+ cell expansion on flow cytometry were chosen for sequencing. V is TRBV7-8 and J is TRBJ2-1; D remains unclear. The clonotype comes from a human donor with aplastic anemia. The specimen was sorted CD4+, CD8+, or CD8+CD57+ T cells (not recorded which) from PBMCs. The CDR3: CASSPTVIRPSRYNEQFF. The CDR3 coding sequence is TGTGCCAGCAGCCCCACAGTGATCAGGCCCTCCCGATACAATGAGCAGTTCTTC.